This TCR beta chain was found in a study of cytomegalovirus exposure and HLA in healthy donors. Regarding this clone: The antigen remains undetermined.

Findings and caveats of the study: The authors reported that TCR beta sequences could predict HLA-A and HLA-B alleles. These predictions were accurate for most subjects in the first cohort. Researchers reported that a few CMV-associated chains were confirmed in vitro as CMV antigen-specific. The listing of 160 or so TCR beta chains classed them as cytomegalovirus-associated.

The PCR made use of 60 Vbeta and 13 Jbeta primers. TCRdb keeps only in-frame clones here, not all; method: immunoSEQ multiplex PCR. Here the sample spans 85,000 to 110,000 clones, roughly three quarters being singletons. The CDR3 spans 15 residues. Germline loops: CDR1 MDHEN, CDR2 SYDVKM. The V gene lost 9 bases and the J gene lost 4 bases, with 22 bases spanning the gap. The sequenced sample was PBMCs. This receptor was taken from a woman under 30 in good health and CMV-seropositive. This chain connects TRBV28 to TRBJ2-7; D is possibly TRBD2 (6 bases). The CDR3 region has the DNA TGTGCCAGTATAGAGGCGGGACCGCGAGGGTACGAGCAGTACTTC. This sequence encodes CASIEAGPRGYEQYF.